This T cell receptor beta chain was identified in a study of shared clonotypes between healthy human individuals (dated by TCRdb to between 2020 and 2021). With respect to the entire study: A few men and a couple of women, aged 18 to 49 years, made up the cohort. Leukapheresis yielded between about 0.85 and 10 billion PBMCs per donor. For each donor, three plates each were used for CD4 naive and CD4 memory, two plates were used for CD8 naive, and one plate was used for CD8 memory. Blood TCR repertoires of five healthy adults were deeply sequenced to estimate repertoire size and the extent of clonotype sharing between individuals. To increase sequencing depth and limit assay-specific biases, TCR repertoire library preparation and sequencing were carried out by different laboratories using diverse techniques.

CD8 naive samples consisted of CD45RO-negative cells that were positively selected for CCR7, yielding a CD45RA+CCR7+ population without TemRA cells. The donors were healthy, HIV-negative adults who had no recently reported acute infections or vaccinations. Every donor was a Caucasian adult living in Nashville, Tennessee, USA. Blood was collected by leukapheresis, and PBMCs were isolated by Ficoll-Histopaque density gradient centrifugation and then cryopreserved in liquid nitrogen vapor phase. Analytical flow cytometry was used to check the purity and quantity of every magnetically sorted T cell population. Each sorted fraction had its genomic DNA isolated and then quantified by UV absorbance on a Nanodrop 2000c. As to this clone: It has no known antigen specificity. Base qualities were left out, and no much larger clone turns up one base away.

Taken from cysteine to phenylalanine, the CDR3 has 16 residues. Only the CDR3 DNA stays, 48 bases, in frame from base 1. V is trimmed back by 7 bases and J by 8 bases, and the junction contains 10 bases that no gene match accounts for. Based on the germline V gene (reference sequence), the CDR1 and CDR2 sequences are LNHDA and SQIVND. Here is what the overall study found, with its caveats: Incomplete sequencing was indicated by rarefaction of sorted-subset datasets, despite the large sequencing depth. When a handful of donors were compared, the shared fraction of clonotypes was about 5% for naive CD4, over 3% for naive CD8, 2.3% for memory CD4, and 0.4% for memory CD8. Based on pairwise subsampling, the degree of clonotype sharing among donors was expected to be affected by sequencing depth. The genetic and exposure-history diversity represented was limited by the small number of donors. Compared with non-shared clonotypes, the clonotypes found in all four sorted-subset donors had higher generation probabilities. Estimated clonotype richness was generally larger for naive than for memory subsets. Sampling was limited to blood, and TCR repertoires in tissue likely differ from TCR repertoires in blood.

TCR CDR3 regions were amplified from genomic DNA by multiplex PCR using the deep immunoSEQ assay. For each cell subset, the extracted genomic DNA was distributed evenly across all wells of several immunoSEQ 96-well plates, and each plate served as one replicate. For sorted subsets, each replicate PCR was loaded with 200 to 250 ng genomic DNA, equivalent to some 27,000 T cell genomes. Purified libraries were measured with a Qubit 3.0 fluorometer, size-checked on a Bioanalyzer 2100, and measured again with the KAPA Library Quantification kit. Every immunoSEQ 96-well plate was sequenced on a separate single-read 150-cycle Illumina NextSeq 550 flow cell. Per the source publication's procedure: Because the immunoSEQ output held only junctional sequences and lacked quality scores, the filtering could not match the filtering applied to full-length reads. To assign V/J genes and CDR3, sequences were annotated using PyIR, a Python wrapper for IgBLAST v1.9, with IMGT germline references. Reads were removed for weak V/J assignments (E-value above 1e-6), missing CDR3, stop codons, out-of-frame junctions, or ambiguous translated residues. V3J clonotypes were defined as sequences sharing the same inferred V gene, J gene, and CDR3 amino acid sequence. To compute the percentage overlap between repertoires, the number of shared unique clonotypes was divided by the size of the smaller repertoire. RTK rarefaction, the Chao1 estimator, and Recon v2.1 estimates of unobserved clonotypes were used to assess repertoire richness. Generation probabilities for all TCRbeta clonotypes obtained by the gDNA method from several donors were computed using OLGA. Here the immuneACCESS table is served through TCRdb, limited to in-frame sequences with V and J called. Missing clones are a known gap in these copies; in checked studies unresolved V genes cover under half, and the rest lacks a known reason. D and trimming come from the DNA, and the V and J calls and clone size come from that table. Across this sample there are more than 2 million clones, with 85% to 95% seen only once. 0.85% to 1.2% of the sample is in the top ten clones.

This TCR came from a man aged 18 to 29 in good health. Sequenced sample: naive CD8+ T cells sorted from blood. The sample's cell subset or site label, in plain terms: CD45RA+CCR7+. Recombination joined TRBV19 with TRBJ1-6, and TRBD1 aligns with 11 junction nucleotides. The CDR3 is CASNPRTGGDDSPLHF. Here is the DNA: TGTGCCAGTAACCCTCGGACAGGGGGCGACGATTCACCCCTCCACTTT.